The 21 T cell receptor beta chains below were found in one sample sequenced in a study of Graves' ophthalmopathy and Graves' hyperthyroidism. Amplification of the TCR beta CDR3 regions used RNA transcripts (as template). Scientists carried out first-round RT-PCR using HTBI primers and then a second-round multiplex PCR. TCRdb fed the multiplex PCR reads into MiXCR, producing one record per CDR3 protein. The sample consists of 500,000 to 700,000 distinct CDR3 sequences, about a fifth of them appearing once. The sequenced material came from peripheral blood. All receptors come from a woman younger than 35 with stable Graves' hyperthyroidism. Some clones in this sample may be carry-over from other donors' samples.

Concerning this clonotype: The conserved phenylalanine or tryptophan normally closing the CDR3 is absent here, so this likely arose from a read error. V usage is TRBV3-1 and J usage is TRBJ2-7, with 8 positions matching TRBD2. Germline values: CDR1 LGHDT, CDR2 YNNKEL (reference sequence). CDR3 length: 14 amino acids. V trimming: 0 bases; J trimming: 7 bases; junction bases outside the gene matches: 5. The CDR3 protein is CASSQERGGREQYY. CDR3 nucleotides: TGTGCCAGCAGCCAAGAACGGGGGGGCCGTGAGCAGTACTAC.

This clonotype has ten or more counts. The genes are TRBV20-1 and TRBJ2-7, with D possibly TRBD2 on 5 matching bases. Looked up from germline, CDR1 is DFQATT and CDR2 is SNEGSKA (reference sequence). Trimming removed 6 bases at V and 6 bases at J, with 18 bases between. The CDR3 loop spans 13 amino acids. The CDR3 DNA follows: TGCAGTGCCCTCTCGCGAGGGAGCGGCGAGCAGTACTTC. This translates into CSALSRGSGEQYF.

This clonotype was recorded many times. This chain connects TRBV12-3 or TRBV12-4 to TRBJ2-5; D possibly matches TRBD1 or TRBD2 (5 bases each). V was shortened by 5 bases and J by 5 bases, with 15 bases between the two germline ends. CDR3 size: 14 residues. As DNA, the CDR3 is TGTGCCAGCAGTGGGGGTAGCCCTTGGGAGACCCAGTACTTC. This codes for CASSGGSPWETQYF.

The V and J genes are TRBV7-2 and TRBJ2-5; 7 bases line up with TRBD1. The CDR3 is 15 amino acids. CDR1 and CDR2 from the germline V gene are SGHTA and FQGNSA. Trimming removed 5 bases from V and 5 bases from J; junction bases left unmatched: 11. The CDR3, as DNA: TGTGCCAGCAGCGTAACCGCGACAGGGTACGAGACCCAGTACTTC. Its translation is CASSVTATGYETQYF.

The chain recombines TRBV20-1 with TRBJ2-7; 11 bases are shared with TRBD1. The germline gives CDR1 DFQATT, CDR2 SNEGSKA (reference sequence). The CDR3 consists of 11 residues. The V and J ends lost 8 bases and 5 bases, in that order; junction bases with no gene match: 2. The CDR3 sequence is CSPGQGDEQYF. In nucleotides, the CDR3 is TGCAGTCCGGGACAGGGGGACGAGCAGTACTTC.

This clonotype has at least ten counts. The chain recombines TRBV7-2 with TRBJ2-5; D gene ambiguous. Per the germline V gene, CDR1 is SGHTA and CDR2 is FQGNSA. This CDR3 contains 13 residues. Trimming shortened V by 5 bases and J by 7 bases, and 14 bases separated the two germline ends. CDR3 sequence (DNA): TGTGCCAGCAGCCCGCGGAACCCGGGGACCCAGTACTTC. It is translated as CASSPRNPGTQYF.

This clonotype was picked up a small number of times. This chain joins TRBV7-3 and TRBJ1-1; a weak D match, TRBD1 (6 bases). V lost 0 bases and J 0 bases, leaving 8 bases between the germline ends. The CDR3 has 15 residues. Germline V gives CDR1 SGHTA, CDR2 FQGTGA. CDR3 nucleotide sequence: TGTGCCAGCAGCTTAACGCGGACAGTGAACACTGAAGCTTTCTTT. Encoded protein: CASSLTRTVNTEAFF.

In this sample, this clonotype turned up many times. The V and J genes are TRBV7-9 and TRBJ1-1; no definite D call. V dropped 5 bases and J dropped 0 bases, with 7 bases sitting between them. Per the germline V gene, CDR1 is SEHNR and CDR2 is FQNEAQ (reference sequence). CDR3 length: 13 residues. The DNA for the CDR3 is TGTGCCAGCAGCGTAAGAGTGAACACTGAAGCTTTCTTT. Translated: CASSVRVNTEAFF.

On this clonotype: This may arise from a read error, as a much more abundant clone is one base away. The CDR3 loop reads CASSLAGIYRPQHF. DNA for the CDR3: TGTGCCAGCAGTTTAGCTGGGATTTATCGGCCCCAGCATTTT. The rearrangement links TRBV28 to TRBJ1-5; D gene uncertain. With 2 bases removed from V and 9 bases from J, the gap between germline ends came to 14 bases. Per germline, CDR1 MDHEN and CDR2 SYDVKM. The CDR3 length is 14 residues.

The table lists this clonotype with many counts. The CDR3 is CASSRTSGRSGKNIQYF. The DNA of the CDR3 is TGTGCCAGCAGCAGGACTAGCGGGAGATCGGGCAAAAACATTCAGTACTTC. The chain carries TRBV12-3 or TRBV12-4 and TRBJ2-4; 13 bases align to TRBD2. After removal of 6 bases from V and 3 bases from J, the junction contained 8 bases not matched to a gene. This CDR3 region has 17 residues.

This clonotype was counted at least ten times. This rearrangement joins TRBV6-1 to TRBJ1-5; no reliable D call. Germline V gene data show CDR1 as MNHNS and CDR2 as SASEGT. This CDR3 comprises 14 residues. Trimming took off 6 bases at V and 2 bases at J, with 11 bases between the two ends. The CDR3 DNA follows: TGTGCCAGCAGCATCCCGTCGGGCAATCAGCCCCAGCATTTT. Translating gives CASSIPSGNQPQHF.

This clonotype was seen repeatedly, ten times or more. The rearrangement joins TRBV12-3 or TRBV12-4 to TRBJ2-2; maybe TRBD1 (6 bases). This CDR3 comprises 16 residues. Trimming left V 5 bases short and J 3 bases short, with 16 bases between. This chain's CDR3 is CASSPQGEGDTGELFF. The CDR3 DNA reads as TGTGCCAGCAGTCCCCAAGGAGAGGGGGACACCGGGGAGCTGTTTTTT.

This clonotype was recorded many times. The CDR3 loop reads CASSLDGGWETQYF. CDR3 sequence (DNA): TGTGCCAGCAGTTTAGATGGGGGATGGGAGACCCAGTACTTC. The chain combines TRBV12-3 or TRBV12-4 with TRBJ2-5; possibly TRBD1 or TRBD2 for D (5 bases each). V lost 1 base, J lost 5 bases, and 11 bases lay in between. This CDR3 contains 14 residues.

This clonotype was detected ten times or more. The DNA of the CDR3 is TGTGCCAGCAGCTTGGCCTTCGGGGCGGGGGGGGATGAGACCCAGTACTTC. Amino acid sequence: CASSLAFGAGGDETQYF. The chain uses TRBV7-2 and TRBJ2-5, with 9 bases matching TRBD2. Unmatched junction bases numbered 13, after V lost 3 bases and J lost 5 bases. The CDR3 runs 17 residues. In germline, CDR1 is SGHTA, CDR2 FQGNSA.

This clonotype was recorded many times. The gene calls are TRBV9 and TRBJ2-5; 7 positions agree with TRBD2. The V segment lost 0 bases and the J segment 5 bases; nucleotides outside the gene matches: 7. Germline CDR1 SGDLS, CDR2 YYNGEE. The CDR3 has 15 residues. CDR3 DNA sequence: TGTGCCAGCAGCGTAGCGGGAGGTGAGGTGGAGACCCAGTACTTC. Its protein is CASSVAGGEVETQYF.

The J gene is TRBJ1-1, the V gene TRBV20-1; D is ambiguous. The CDR3 is 12 residues long. Germline CDR1 reads DFQATT; CDR2 reads SNEGSKA (reference sequence). V lost 1 base to trimming and J lost 4 bases, with 7 bases between them. This CDR3 reads CSARGGSTEAFF. The CDR3 bases are TGCAGTGCTAGAGGGGGTAGCACTGAAGCTTTCTTT.

This clonotype was counted many times. The chain has TRBV7-2 and TRBJ2-5; D unresolved. The CDR3 is 14 residues long. Between the trimmed V and J ends, which lost 1 base and 2 bases, there was a span of 8 bases. The germline gives CDR1 SGHTA, CDR2 FQGNSA. CDR3 in amino acids: CASSLVGAQETQYF. The CDR3, as DNA: TGTGCCAGCAGCTTAGTGGGTGCTCAAGAGACCCAGTACTTC. Full variable domain (remainder filled in from reference TRBV7-2 and TRBJ2-5): GAGVSQSPSNKVTEKGKDVELRCDPISGHTALYWYRQSLGQGLEFLIYFQGNSAPDKSGLPSDRFSAERTGGSVSTLTIQRTQQEDSAVYLCASSLVGAQETQYFGPGTRLLVL.

The chain uses TRBV28 and TRBJ2-7; a possible D gene is TRBD2 (6 bases). The CDR3 has 15 amino acids. Trimming removed 4 bases from V and 1 base from J, with 14 bases in between. Per the germline V gene, CDR1 is MDHEN and CDR2 is SYDVKM. In DNA form, the CDR3 reads TGTGCCAGCAGTTCCCTCCCCGGGACTTCCTACGAGCAGTACTTC. The encoded protein is CASSSLPGTSYEQYF.

The table lists this clonotype with many counts. This rearrangement joins TRBV15 to TRBJ2-5, with unresolved D. This CDR3 has 12 residues. V was clipped by 5 bases and J by 5 bases, with 9 bases between them. The germline gives CDR1 LNHNV, CDR2 YYDKDF (reference sequence). The CDR3 sequence: CATSPNRETQYF. The CDR3 nucleotides are TGTGCCACCAGCCCCAACCGGGAGACCCAGTACTTC.

The table lists this clonotype with many counts. The rearrangement links TRBV12-3 or TRBV12-4 to TRBJ1-1; D may be TRBD1 (5 bases). This CDR3 region has 16 residues. The V end lost 4 bases, the J end lost 4 bases, and 19 bases lay between the germline ends. The CDR3 reads CASSSTIRTSGTEAFF. The CDR3 nucleotides read TGTGCCAGCAGTTCCACCATCCGGACATCTGGCACTGAAGCTTTCTTT.

For this clonotype: It may be a read error: a sequence one base away is much more abundant. This chain connects TRBV19 to TRBJ1-2, with D unclear. CDR3 length equals 13 residues. Germline V lookup: CDR1 LNHDA, CDR2 SQIVND (reference sequence). The CDR3 DNA is TGTGCCAGGAGTACCCCCCAGGTTGATGGCTACACCTTC. It translates to CARSTPQVDGYTF.